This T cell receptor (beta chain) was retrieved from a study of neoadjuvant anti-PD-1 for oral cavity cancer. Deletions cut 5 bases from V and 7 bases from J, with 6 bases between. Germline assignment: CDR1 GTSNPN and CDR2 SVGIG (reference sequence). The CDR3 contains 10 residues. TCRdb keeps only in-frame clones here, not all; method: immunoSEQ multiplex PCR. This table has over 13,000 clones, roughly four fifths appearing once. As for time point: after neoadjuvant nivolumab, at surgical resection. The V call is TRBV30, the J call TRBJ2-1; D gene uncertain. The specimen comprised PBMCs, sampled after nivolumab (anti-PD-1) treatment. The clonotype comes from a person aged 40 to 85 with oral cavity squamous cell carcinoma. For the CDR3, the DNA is TGTGCCTGGTCGCGGAATGAGCAGTTCTTC. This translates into CAWSRNEQFF.